Listed here are 28 T cell receptor beta chains from one sample, sequenced in a study of T cells in Graves' hyperthyroidism and ophthalmopathy. Amplification of TCR beta CDR3 regions used RNA as the template. HTBI primers were employed in a first-round RT-PCR of the TCR CDR3. MiXCR, applied by TCRdb to the multiplex PCR reads, yields one record per CDR3 protein. The table has fewer than 250,000 distinct CDR3 sequences, less than 20% seen once. The sequenced sample was blood. All receptors derive from a woman between 18 and 29 years old with Graves' ophthalmopathy.

The chain is built from TRBV19 and TRBJ1-5; D is undetermined. Between the trimmed V and J ends, which lost 4 bases and 1 base, there was a span of 5 bases. CDR1 and CDR2 from the germline V gene are LNHDA and SQIVND (reference sequence). The CDR3 contains 13 residues. The DNA for the CDR3 is TGTGCCAGTAGTAGGCAGAGCAATCAGCCCCAGCATTTT. Translating it yields CASSRQSNQPQHF.

This clonotype has at least ten counts. The V gene is TRBV5-1, the J gene TRBJ1-1; the D gene is possibly TRBD1 (6 bases). Germline V lookup: CDR1 SGHRS, CDR2 YFSETQ. With 5 bases removed from V and 0 bases from J, the gap between germline ends came to 11 bases. This CDR3 region has 14 residues. CDR3 loop: CASRSGAMNTEAFF. The CDR3 DNA follows: TGCGCCAGCAGGTCAGGGGCCATGAACACTGAAGCTTTCTTT.

The J gene is TRBJ1-6, the V gene TRBV6-1, with no clear D. The length of the CDR3 is 20 residues. The germline gives CDR1 MNHNS, CDR2 SASEGT. The V gene lost 4 bases and the J gene lost 7 bases, with 29 bases spanning the gap. CDR3 DNA sequence: TGTGCCAGCAGTGGACGTGGAGGGCCTCGAGGCCGAATTGGGAATTCACCCCTCCACTTT. Its protein product is CASSGRGGPRGRIGNSPLHF.

This clonotype has ten or more counts. The V and J genes are TRBV25-1 and TRBJ2-2; D is perhaps TRBD1 (5 bases). The CDR3 totals 14 residues. Germline values: CDR1 MGHDK, CDR2 SYGVNS. V lost 2 bases and J lost 4, with 8 bases in between. The CDR3 DNA reads TGTGCCAGCAGTGAACAGGGTATCACCGGGGAGCTGTTTTTT. It is translated as CASSEQGITGELFF.

This clonotype was counted at least ten times. J is TRBJ2-3 and V is TRBV16; maybe TRBD1 (6 bases). CDR1 and CDR2 from the germline V gene are KGHSY and FQNENV. The CDR3 totals 14 residues. V was clipped by 4 bases and J by 5 bases, with 13 bases between them. The CDR3 spells CASSLGQRVDTQYF. The CDR3 DNA reads as TGTGCCAGCAGCCTAGGACAGCGTGTAGATACGCAGTATTTT.

Of note for this clonotype: A read error may be the cause here, since a much bigger clone is one base away. The CDR3 sequence: CASSLGGAKETQHF. DNA for the CDR3: TGTGCCAGCAGCTTAGGGGGGGCAAAAGAGACCCAGCACTTC. The V and J genes are TRBV7-6 and TRBJ2-5; the D gene could be TRBD1 or TRBD2 (6 bases each). This CDR3 has 14 residues. Germline values: CDR1 SGHVS, CDR2 FNYEAQ.

This clonotype appeared many times. V and J are TRBV2 and TRBJ2-3; 8 positions match TRBD1. The V gene's germline CDR1 is SNHLY and CDR2 FYNNEI. The CDR3 contains 15 residues. Trimming cost V 6 bases and J 0 bases; bases outside gene matches: 5. The CDR3 reads CASSPTGASTDTQYF. Written as DNA, the CDR3 is TGTGCCAGCAGCCCGACAGGGGCTAGCACAGATACGCAGTATTTT.

This clonotype appeared many times. The chain uses TRBV20-1 and TRBJ1-1, with no clear D. CDR3 size: 11 residues. Germline assignment: CDR1 DFQATT and CDR2 SNEGSKA (reference sequence). V gave up 3 bases and J gave up 6 bases, with 8 bases separating them. The CDR3 spells CSARTAPEAFF. The CDR3 nucleotides read TGCAGTGCTAGGACGGCGCCTGAAGCTTTCTTT.

This clonotype appeared many times. The chain recombines TRBV5-4 with TRBJ2-3; TRBD1 agrees at 7 bases. V shed 0 bases, J shed 2 bases, and the junction held 9 bases outside the gene matches. The CDR3 is 17 residues long. Germline V lookup: CDR1 SGHNT, CDR2 YYREEE (reference sequence). Written as DNA, the CDR3 is TGTGCCAGCAGCTTGGTCCGGGACAGCGACCTCACAGATACGCAGTATTTT. It encodes CASSLVRDSDLTDTQYF.

This clonotype was recorded many times. The chain couples TRBV6-2 or TRBV6-3 to TRBJ2-7, with a possible D match to TRBD1 (6 bases). V shed 2 bases and J shed 0 bases, with 14 bases lying between them. Germline lookup yields CDR1 MNHEY and CDR2 SVGEGT. The length of the CDR3 is 16 residues. CDR3 amino acids: CASSYLVGTTSYEQYF. Written as DNA, the CDR3 is TGTGCCAGCAGTTACCTTGTCGGGACAACCTCCTACGAGCAGTACTTC.

At least ten counts were recorded for this clonotype. The V gene is TRBV20-1, the J gene TRBJ1-1; D is unresolved. The germline CDR1 and CDR2 sequences are DFQATT and SNEGSKA (reference sequence). The ends were cut back, 0 bases at V and 1 base at J, with 9 bases in the middle. The CDR3 loop spans 14 amino acids. CDR3 region: CSARDRLRNTEAFF. DNA for the CDR3: TGCAGTGCTAGAGATCGCTTAAGGAACACTGAAGCTTTCTTT.

This clonotype was seen many times. V and J are TRBV20-1 and TRBJ1-5, with D maybe TRBD1 (6 bases). Germline assignment: CDR1 DFQATT and CDR2 SNEGSKA (reference sequence). CDR3 length: 13 amino acids. The V gene lost 6 bases and the J gene lost 1 base, with 10 bases spanning the gap. The CDR3 loop is CSAGGGSNQPQHF. The CDR3 DNA follows: TGCAGTGCGGGGGGCGGCAGCAATCAGCCCCAGCATTTT.

This clonotype was found many times. The V call is TRBV18, the J call TRBJ1-2; D gene unclear. The CDR3 is 13 amino acids. Germline V gives CDR1 KGHSH, CDR2 LQKENI. Trimming pared 5 bases from V and 5 bases from J, leaving 12 bases between. For the CDR3, the DNA is TGTGCCAGCTCAACCACCTCGGGTTATGGCTACACCTTC. It translates to CASSTTSGYGYTF.

This chain links TRBV9 with TRBJ2-4; a possible D gene is TRBD1 (6 bases). The CDR3 extends over 12 amino acids. V was trimmed by 4 bases and J by 9 bases, leaving 11 bases between them. CDR1 and CDR2 (germline): SGDLS, YYNGEE. DNA for the CDR3: TGTGCCAGCAGCTCCAGGGGTGGCATTCAGTACTTC. It codes for CASSSRGGIQYF.

This clonotype has ten or more counts. The chain joins TRBV6-5 to TRBJ1-5; D is perhaps TRBD1 (5 bases). This CDR3 contains 16 residues. Germline CDR1 MNHEY, CDR2 SVGAGI. V lost 2 bases to trimming and J lost 2 bases, with 13 bases between them. The CDR3 sequence: CASSYRREEGNQPQHF. The DNA for the CDR3 is TGTGCCAGCAGTTACCGCAGGGAAGAGGGCAATCAGCCCCAGCATTTT.

This clonotype was found many times. This sequence joins TRBV5-1 and TRBJ2-2; 9 bases are a match to TRBD1. CDR1 is SGHRS, CDR2 YFSETQ, per germline. J was trimmed by 2 bases and V by 0 bases; bases with no gene match: 2. The CDR3 is made up of 16 amino acids. The CDR3 loop reads CASSLAGQGNTGELFF. The CDR3 DNA is TGCGCCAGCAGCTTGGCGGGACAGGGTAACACCGGGGAGCTGTTTTTT.

This clonotype was observed a single time. A much more abundant neighbour one base away suggests this may be a read error. The chain employs TRBV7-2 and TRBJ1-5; D remains ambiguous. Trimming pared 4 bases from V and 6 bases from J, leaving 16 bases between. The germline CDR1 and CDR2 sequences are SGHTA and FQGNSA. The CDR3 length is 15 residues. Here the CDR3 DNA reads TGTGCCAGCAGCTCAGAAGAGGGCGGAGGTCAGCCCCAGCATTTT. It is translated as CASSSEEGGGQPQHF.

There are many counts of this clonotype. The genes are TRBV5-1 and TRBJ2-2; the match to TRBD2 covers 10 bases. The V gene's germline CDR1 is SGHRS and CDR2 YFSETQ. V was clipped by 4 bases and J by 2 bases; unmatched bases: 5. CDR3 size: 16 residues. CDR3 amino acids: CASSILAGDNTGELFF. The CDR3 DNA reads TGCGCCAGCAGCATCCTAGCGGGGGACAACACCGGGGAGCTGTTTTTT.

This clonotype appeared many times. J is TRBJ1-5 and V is TRBV18; D remains ambiguous. The ends were cut back, 2 bases at V and 7 bases at J, with 6 bases in the middle. Germline CDR1 KGHSH, CDR2 LQKENI. The CDR3 is made up of 12 amino acids. In nucleotides, the CDR3 is TGTGCCAGCTCACCAGGGATCCAGCCCCAGCATTTT. Protein: CASSPGIQPQHF.

This chain uses TRBV19 with TRBJ1-5; D is ambiguous. V was clipped by 10 bases and J by 0 bases, with 13 bases between them. Germline-derived CDR1 and CDR2 are LNHDA and SQIVND (reference sequence). This CDR3 is built from 14 residues. The CDR3 here is CATRYGSSNQPQHF. The CDR3 coding sequence is TGTGCCACACGATATGGCAGTAGCAATCAGCCCCAGCATTTT.

V usage is TRBV6-2 or TRBV6-3 and J usage is TRBJ1-4; 7 bases are shared with TRBD1. Trimming at V came to 4 bases and at J to 6 bases, leaving 2 bases not matched to a gene. The CDR3 is made up of 13 amino acids. In germline, CDR1 is MNHEY, CDR2 SVGEGT. CDR3 region: CASSFGQDEKLFF. CDR3 nucleotides: TGTGCCAGCAGTTTTGGACAGGATGAAAAACTGTTTTTT.

This clonotype showed up many times. The chain combines TRBV6-1 with TRBJ1-2, with D perhaps matching TRBD1 (5 bases). The V and J ends lost 3 bases and 4 bases respectively, with 15 bases between them. This CDR3 spans 15 amino acids. Germline CDR1 and CDR2: MNHNS and SASEGT. CDR3 amino acids: CASSERGWGFYGYTF. The CDR3 nucleotides read TGTGCCAGCAGTGAGCGGGGGTGGGGATTCTATGGCTACACCTTC.

In this sample, this clonotype turned up many times. The chain recombines TRBV2 with TRBJ2-1; the match to TRBD2 covers 10 bases. Germline CDR1 SNHLY, CDR2 FYNNEI. The ends lost 3 bases at V and 8 bases at J; junction bases unmatched: 7. The CDR3 contains 15 residues. The DNA of the CDR3 is TGTGCCAGCAGTGACCCAGCGGGAGGGTCGGATGAGCAGTTCTTC. This translates into CASSDPAGGSDEQFF.

The table lists this clonotype with a few counts. With a much larger clone just one base away, this may be a read error. The chain links TRBV24-1 to TRBJ2-1; D unresolved. Germline CDR1 KGHDR, CDR2 SFDVKD. The length of the CDR3 is 11 residues. Trimming took 5 bases from V and 9 from J, leaving 7 bases between them. CDR3 residues: CATSAYGEQFF. The CDR3 DNA is TGTGCCACCAGTGCCTATGGTGAGCAGTTCTTC.

Ten or more counts support this clonotype. The J gene is TRBJ2-1, the V gene TRBV18; possibly TRBD2 for D (6 bases). V was shortened by 3 bases and J by 8 bases, with 11 bases between the two germline ends. The CDR3 contains 13 residues. CDR1 and CDR2 (germline): KGHSH, LQKENI. The CDR3 nucleotides read TGTGCCAGCTCACCGGGACTGTTCGATGAGCAGTTCTTC. This encodes CASSPGLFDEQFF.

This rearrangement joins TRBV30 to TRBJ2-6; 9 positions match TRBD1. The CDR3 contains 17 residues. The ends lost 5 bases at V and 2 bases at J; junction bases unmatched: 10. CDR1 and CDR2 (germline): GTSNPN, SVGIG (reference sequence). The CDR3, as DNA: TGTGCCTGGGACCTTTGGGACAGGGTAGCTGGGGCCAACGTCCTGACTTTC. It codes for CAWDLWDRVAGANVLTF.

The table lists this clonotype with many counts. V is TRBV27 and J is TRBJ1-2; D might be TRBD1 (5 bases). Trimming pared 2 bases from V and 7 bases from J, leaving 17 bases between. The CDR3 sequence is 15 residues long. CDR1 is MNHEY and CDR2 is SMNVEV in the germline V gene (reference sequence). For the CDR3, the DNA is TGTGCCAGCAGTTTAATCGCAGGGAAGAGCTCTGGCTACACCTTC. Encoded protein: CASSLIAGKSSGYTF.

The sample holds many counts of this clonotype. The chain joins TRBV5-1 to TRBJ2-2; D unclear. This CDR3 spans 16 amino acids. The germline V gene has CDR1 SGHRS and CDR2 YFSETQ. With 3 bases removed from V and 2 bases from J, the gap between germline ends came to 14 bases. The chain's CDR3 is CASSYESPGNTGELFF. CDR3 sequence (DNA): TGCGCCAGCAGCTACGAATCCCCGGGTAACACCGGGGAGCTGTTTTTT.